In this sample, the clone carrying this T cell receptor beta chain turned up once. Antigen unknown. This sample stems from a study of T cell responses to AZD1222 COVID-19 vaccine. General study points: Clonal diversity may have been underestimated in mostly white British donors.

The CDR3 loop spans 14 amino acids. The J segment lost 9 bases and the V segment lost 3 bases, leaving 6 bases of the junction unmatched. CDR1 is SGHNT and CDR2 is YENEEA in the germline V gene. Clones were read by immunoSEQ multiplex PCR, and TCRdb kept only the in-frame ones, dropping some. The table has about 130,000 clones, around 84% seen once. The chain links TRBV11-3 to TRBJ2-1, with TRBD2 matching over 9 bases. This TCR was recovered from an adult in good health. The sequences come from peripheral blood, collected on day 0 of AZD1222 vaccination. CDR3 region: CASSLKREVREQFF. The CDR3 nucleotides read TGTGCCAGCAGCTTGAAGCGGGAGGTGCGTGAGCAGTTCTTC.